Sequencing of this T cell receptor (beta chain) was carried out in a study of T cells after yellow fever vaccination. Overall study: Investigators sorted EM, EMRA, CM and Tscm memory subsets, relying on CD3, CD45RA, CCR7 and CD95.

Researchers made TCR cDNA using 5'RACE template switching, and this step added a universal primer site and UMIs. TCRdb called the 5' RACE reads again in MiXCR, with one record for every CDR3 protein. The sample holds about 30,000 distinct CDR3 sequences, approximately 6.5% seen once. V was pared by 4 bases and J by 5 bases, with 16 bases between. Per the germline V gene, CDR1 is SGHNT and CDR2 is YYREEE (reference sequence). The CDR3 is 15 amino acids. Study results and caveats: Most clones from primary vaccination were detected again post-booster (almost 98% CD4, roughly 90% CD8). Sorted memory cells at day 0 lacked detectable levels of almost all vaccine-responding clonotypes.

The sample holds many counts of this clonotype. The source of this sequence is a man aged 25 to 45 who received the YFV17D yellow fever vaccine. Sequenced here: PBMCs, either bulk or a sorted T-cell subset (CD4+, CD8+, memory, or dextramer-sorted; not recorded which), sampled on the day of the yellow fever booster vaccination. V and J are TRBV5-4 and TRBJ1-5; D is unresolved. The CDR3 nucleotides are TGTGCCAGCAGCCTTTATGGAGGGTGCGATCAGCCCCAGCATTTT. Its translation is CASSLYGGCDQPQHF. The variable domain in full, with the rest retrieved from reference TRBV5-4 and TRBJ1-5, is ETGVTQSPTHLIKTRGQQVTLRCSSQSGHNTVSWYQQALGQGPQFIFQYYREEENGRGNFPPRFSGLQFPNYSSELNVNALELDDSALYLCASSLYGGCDQPQHFGDGTRLSIL.